The present TCR beta chain was sequenced within a study of blood T cells in healthy people across ages. Deletions cut 2 bases from V and 6 bases from J, with 11 bases between. This CDR3 is 14 amino acids long. Germline V CDR1 and CDR2: MNHNS, SASEGT. A remark on this clonotype: Its antigen remains unidentified.

Overall study findings and caveats: Naive T cell percentage strongly correlated with TCR beta diversity. As age increased, TCR beta diversity per million T cells fell in a roughly linear fashion.

Total RNA was extracted at no less than 5 micrograms per sample. A second roughly 6 to 12 cycle PCR used barcoded and J-beta primers. With 12 random nucleotides, a template-switch adaptor tagged each individual cDNA molecule. TCRdb ran MiXCR on the 5' RACE reads and lists one entry per CDR3 protein. The data contain about 1.4 million distinct CDR3 sequences, around 59% of them singletons. This clonotype was sampled from a man aged 18 to 29 in good health. The J gene is TRBJ2-4, the V gene TRBV6-1; D is perhaps TRBD1 or TRBD2 (5 bases each). Sequenced sample: blood. The CDR3 coding sequence is TGTGCCAGCAGTGAAAAGGGACGGGGAAACATTCAGTACTTC. Translated, it gives CASSEKGRGNIQYF.